These T cell receptor beta chains were read from a single sample in a study of CD8+ T cells in alopecia areata. This table comes from immunoSEQ multiplex PCR, and its TCRdb copy is limited to in-frame clones, with some not included. Of 100,000 to 130,000 clones in the sample, 84% were seen once. The specimen comprised CD8+ T cells sorted from blood, sampled at week 24, from a patient treated with tofacitinib. The source of these receptors is a human donor with alopecia areata. The CDR3 runs from the conserved cysteine through the conserved F or W. Fields, in order: J gene, clone size, CDR3 length, V gene, CDR3 protein. Size is omitted from some rows. Given values are once, few, many or a class for expanded clones.

>TRBJ2-7|NA|15|TRBV15
CATSRDLDSTYEQYF
>TRBJ1-1|NA|15|TRBV4-1
CASSPLGGLDTEAFF
>TRBJ2-5|NA|13|TRBV19
CASSIATEETQYF
>TRBJ1-1|NA|14|TRBV4-1
CASSQGGRVAEAFF
>TRBJ2-7|NA|15|TRBV30
CAWSVGSGYSYEQYF
>TRBJ2-3|NA|14|TRBV27
CASSYGTLTDTQYF
>TRBJ2-3|NA|11|TRBV29-1
CSVSLGQGQYF
>TRBJ2-1|few|14|TRBV4-1
CASARGNEYNEQFF
>TRBJ2-1|NA|15|TRBV7-8
CASSLLAGDYNEQFF
>TRBJ1-1|NA|14|TRBV7-9
CASSRLPGDTEAFF
>TRBJ2-7|NA|13|TRBV27
CASSWGHTYEQYF
>TRBJ1-5|NA|17|TRBV4-3
CASSQDLGTDSNQPQHF
>TRBJ1-6|NA|17|TRBV4-3
CASSQDRRASYNSPLHF
>TRBJ1-5|NA|13|TRBV7-6
CASSPRGDRPQHF
>TRBJ2-5|NA|15|TRBV27
CASNSAHSSLEAQYF
>TRBJ2-3|NA|15|TRBV2
CASRVLAGGTDTQYF
>TRBJ2-2|NA|13|TRBV11-3
CASSASPTGELFF
>TRBJ2-1|NA|15|TRBV9
CASSVAASDYNEQFF
>TRBJ2-7|NA|13|TRBV7-7
CASSRGQPFEQYF
>TRBJ2-5|NA|15|TRBV7-8
CASSLTPGYQETQYF
>TRBJ1-6|NA|11|TRBV20-1
CSPSDNSPLHF
>TRBJ1-1|NA|15|TRBV5-1
CASSAKQGLNTEAFF
>TRBJ2-7|NA|16|TRBV12-5
CASAWSLAGGQDEQYF
>TRBJ2-7|NA|15|TRBV4-1
CASSGEVDRDTEQYF